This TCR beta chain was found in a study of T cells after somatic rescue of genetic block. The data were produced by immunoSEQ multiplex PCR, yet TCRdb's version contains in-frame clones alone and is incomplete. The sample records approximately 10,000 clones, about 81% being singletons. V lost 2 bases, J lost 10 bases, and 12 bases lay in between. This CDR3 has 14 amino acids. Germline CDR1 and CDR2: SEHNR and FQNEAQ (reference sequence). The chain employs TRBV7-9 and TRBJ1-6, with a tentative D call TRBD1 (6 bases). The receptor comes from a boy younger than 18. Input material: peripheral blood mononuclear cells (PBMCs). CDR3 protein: CASSLPGVFSPLHF. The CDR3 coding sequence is TGTGCCAGCAGCTTACCAGGGGTATTCTCACCCCTCCACTTT.